This TCR beta chain was sequenced for a study of blood T cell repertoires in COVID-19. Looking at the study overall: There were acute and convalescent COVID-19 samples, and they came from the United States, Italy and Spain. Sample material is recorded as cDNA or gDNA derived from T cells, B-cell-depleted T cells, or PBMCs.

How the authors handled the data: Amplification with reference gene primers provided the estimates of nucleated cell counts. TCRdb's table, derived via immunoSEQ multiplex PCR, lists solely in-frame clones and lacks some. That table gives V, J and clone size, and the DNA gave D and trimming. The sample lists hundreds of thousands of clones; nearly 90% were seen once. Trimming stripped 6 bases from V and 6 bases from J, with 14 bases between. Germline CDR1 is MNHNY and CDR2 is SVGAGI (reference sequence). The CDR3 loop spans 14 amino acids. The sequence was obtained from a woman aged 40-49 years who had recovered from COVID-19. The specimen was peripheral blood. The chain couples TRBV6-6 to TRBJ2-2; no clear D gene. The CDR3 loop reads CASSPRVAAGELFF. Here the CDR3 DNA reads TGTGCCAGCAGCCCCCGGGTGGCGGCCGGGGAGCTGTTTTTT.